Listed below are T cell receptor beta chains from one sample, sequenced in a study. TCRdb analysed the RT-PCR reads with MiXCR anew, one entry per CDR3 protein. Of 650,000 to 800,000 distinct CDR3 sequences listed, about 14% are singletons. Sequenced input: memory CD4+ T cells from blood. These receptors originate from a female donor in good health, serving as a healthy control. Each CDR3 is given with its conserved first and last residue. The D gene is left open where the match is weak. Clone size is given for some rows only: seen once, a few or many times, or a class if the clone is expanded.

J gene	V gene	clone size	D gene	CDR3 DNA	CDR3 protein
TRBJ2-2	TRBV6-4	-	TRBD1	TGTGCCAGCAGGCCTCTGGGGACAGGGCCCGGGGAGCTGTTTTTT	CASRPLGTGPGELFF
TRBJ1-5	TRBV20-1	-	-	TGCAGTGCTAGAGAGGGAGGCAGGGAGGACCAGCCCCAGCATTTT	CSAREGGREDQPQHF
TRBJ1-4	TRBV6-5	-	-	TGTGCCAGCAGTTACTCGAGCGGGGGGCTCGAAAAACTGTTTTTT	CASSYSSGGLEKLFF
TRBJ1-3	TRBV4-3	few	-	TGCGCCAGCAGCCAAGAAGTCAGTTACTCTGGAAACACCATATATTTT	CASSQEVSYSGNTIYF
TRBJ2-2	TRBV6-1	-	-	TGTGCCAGCCGTAGAGGGAACTCGAACACCGGGGAGCTGTTTTTT	CASRRGNSNTGELFF
TRBJ1-3	TRBV2	-	-	TGTGCCAGCAGTGGCTTGGGGACGGGAAACACCATATATTTT	CASSGLGTGNTIYF
TRBJ2-1	TRBV6-5	many	-	TGTGCCAGCAGTTACTCGATATCCTCAGTACACAATGAGCAGTTCTTC	CASSYSISSVHNEQFF
TRBJ1-5	TRBV20-1	-	TRBD1	TGCAGTGCTAGGCGGACGAGGGACAGCGATCAGCCCCAGCATTTT	CSARRTRDSDQPQHF
TRBJ2-2	TRBV30	-	TRBD2	TGTGCCTGCCAGTCCTTCCGGACTAGCGGAAACACCGGGGAGCTGTTTTTT	CACQSFRTSGNTGELFF
TRBJ1-6	TRBV10-3	-	TRBD1	TGTGCCATCAGGGGGGACAGGGACAATTCACCCCTCCACTTT	CAIRGDRDNSPLHF
TRBJ2-2	TRBV7-9	many	-	TGTGCCAGCAGCTTAGCAGGGGTCACCGGGGAGCTGTTTTTT	CASSLAGVTGELFF
TRBJ1-5	TRBV30	few	TRBD1	TGTGCCTGGACTCGGACAGGGGGCCTGAGCAATCAGCCCCAGCATTTT	CAWTRTGGLSNQPQHF
TRBJ2-3	TRBV12-3/TRBV12-4	many	-	TGTGCCAGCAGTTTAGCCCTGTCTACCACAGATACGCAGTATTTT	CASSLALSTTDTQYF
TRBJ2-3	TRBV6-2/TRBV6-3	few	TRBD2	TGTGCCAGCAGACTAGCGGGGTCAATAGATACGCAGTATTTT	CASRLAGSIDTQYF
TRBJ2-7	TRBV6-2/TRBV6-3	few	TRBD1	TGTGCCAGCAGTTACTCGTTTTTCCGGACAGGGAGGCCCTACGAGCAGTACTTC	CASSYSFFRTGRPYEQYF
TRBJ2-7	TRBV5-1	-	-	TGCGCCAGCAGCTTGGCCAACTTAAACGAGCAGTACTTC	CASSLANLNEQYF
TRBJ2-1	TRBV6-6	few	TRBD1	TGTGCCAGCAGTTACTCGTCCGGGACAGGGGTTTCTGAGCAGTTCTTC	CASSYSSGTGVSEQFF
TRBJ1-2	TRBV6-5	-	-	TGTGCCAGCAGAGCAAGACCCACGGCTAACTATGGCTACACCTTC	CASRARPTANYGYTF
TRBJ2-5	TRBV7-2	few	TRBD2	TGTGCCAGCAGCTTAGCGGGAGGGACCCAAGGGACCCAGTACTTC	CASSLAGGTQGTQYF
TRBJ1-2	TRBV6-1	few	-	TGTGCCAGCAGTGAAGCGTCCGGGGGCGGCTATGGCTACACCTTC	CASSEASGGGYGYTF
TRBJ2-5	TRBV20-1	-	-	TGCAGTGCTAGAGATCTGGCGGTCCAAGAGACCCAGTACTTC	CSARDLAVQETQYF
TRBJ2-1	TRBV5-6	many	TRBD2	TGTGCCAGCAGCCCTCAACTAGCGGGAGTCTACAATGAGCAGTTCTTC	CASSPQLAGVYNEQFF
TRBJ2-3	TRBV29-1	many	-	TGCAGCTACCTTTACACAGATACGCAGTATTTT	CSYLYTDTQYF
TRBJ2-1	TRBV19	many	TRBD2	TGTGCCAGCGGACCGGGACTAGCAAACATCAGGAATGAGCAGTTCTTC	CASGPGLANIRNEQFF
TRBJ1-2	TRBV20-1	few	-	TGCAGTGCTAGAGGGGGAAGCGATGGCTACACCTTC	CSARGGSDGYTF
TRBJ2-1	TRBV6-2/TRBV6-3	-	-	TGTGCCAGCAGTTACGGGTCAGAACCTTTCTCAAGTGAGCAGTTCTTC	CASSYGSEPFSSEQFF
TRBJ1-6	TRBV7-8	few	TRBD1	TGTGCCAGCAGGAGAGACAGGGGCGTCCTAACCCTCCACTTT	CASRRDRGVLTLHF
TRBJ1-3	TRBV2	once	-	TGTGCCAGCAGTGGGGACCCGGGGGGAAACACCATATATTTT	CASSGDPGGNTIYF
TRBJ1-3	TRBV10-3	-	-	TGTGCCATCAGCGGGGGGAACACCATATATTTT	CAISGGNTIYF
TRBJ2-6	TRBV6-6	-	TRBD2	TGTGCCAGCAGTTACGCCGGGCAGGGAGGGTCTGGGGCCAACGTCCTGACTTTC	CASSYAGQGGSGANVLTF
TRBJ2-3	TRBV5-1	many	TRBD2	TGCGCCAGCAGCTTGGTCGGGAGGTACTCAGATACGCAGTATTTT	CASSLVGRYSDTQYF
TRBJ2-7	TRBV20-1	-	TRBD1	TGCAGTGCTCCGAAGGGACAGGGTATCCACGAGCAGTACTTC	CSAPKGQGIHEQYF
TRBJ2-3	TRBV20-1	few	TRBD2	TGCAGCCCAAAGGGCGGGGGGCAATTGGGAGCGGCCACAGATACGCAGTATTTT	CSPKGGGQLGAATDTQYF